Following are 9 T cell receptor beta chains from one sample sequenced in a study of cytomegalovirus exposure and HLA in healthy donors. PCR amplification relied on 60 Vbeta primers (plus 13 Jbeta primers). TCRdb's copy holds only in-frame clones and misses some; the assay was immunoSEQ multiplex PCR. The sample carries 83,000 or so clones, around 75% recorded once. The sample comprised PBMCs. The origin of the receptors is a woman aged 40 to 50 in good health and CMV-seropositive.

This clone was seen a few times. This CDR3 reads CASSLGASGGEETQYF. The CDR3 DNA reads as TGTGCCAGCAGCTTAGGCGCTAGCGGGGGGGAAGAGACCCAGTACTTC. The chain couples TRBV7-9 to TRBJ2-5; 12 nucleotides agree with TRBD2. V dropped 1 base and J dropped 3; count of bases not matched to a gene: 3. CDR1 SEHNR and CDR2 FQNEAQ come from the germline V gene (reference sequence). The CDR3 spans 16 residues.

The count of this clone is one. Without the conserved terminal phenylalanine or tryptophan, this CDR3 likely stems from a read error. This rearrangement joins TRBV6-5 to TRBJ2-7; D call uncertain. CDR3 length equals 13 residues. The ends were cut back, 4 bases at V and 0 bases at J, with 7 bases in the middle. The germline CDR1 and CDR2 sequences are MNHEY and SVGAGI. The CDR3 DNA is TGTGCCAGCAGTTGGGCCGTCTCCTACGAGCAGTACTCC. Protein sequence: CASSWAVSYEQYS.

The CDR3 DNA follows: TGCAGTATTGACAGGAATGAGCAGTTCTTC. The encoded protein is CSIDRNEQFF. The chain recombines TRBV20-1 with TRBJ2-1; tentatively, D is TRBD1 (6 bases). CDR1 is DFQATT and CDR2 is SNEGSKA in the germline V gene (reference sequence). This CDR3 has 10 amino acids. The V gene lost 8 bases and the J gene lost 7 bases, with 9 bases spanning the gap.

The chain joins TRBV9 to TRBJ2-3; D might be TRBD1 (5 bases). Germline loops: CDR1 SGDLS, CDR2 YYNGEE. The CDR3 is 15 residues long. The V and J ends lost 0 bases and 6 bases respectively, with 14 bases between them. The CDR3 is CASSVVQGARDTQYF. CDR3 sequence (DNA): TGTGCCAGCAGCGTAGTACAAGGGGCAAGGGATACGCAGTATTTT.

J is TRBJ2-7 and V is TRBV10-1; 9 nucleotides match TRBD1. V lost 6 bases to trimming and J lost 2 bases; unmatched junction nucleotides: 5. The CDR3 consists of 14 residues. CDR1 and CDR2 from the germline V gene are WNHNN and SYGVQD (reference sequence). CDR3 nucleotide sequence: TGCGCCAGCAGCGCCGGGACAGGGCCCTACGAGCAGTACTTC. Translated, it gives CASSAGTGPYEQYF.

The chain carries TRBV7-6 and TRBJ2-3; 12 nucleotides agree with TRBD2. CDR1 and CDR2 from the germline V gene are SGHVS and FNYEAQ. The CDR3 is 15 amino acids. V lost 2 bases, J lost 6 bases, and 3 bases stayed unmatched. DNA for the CDR3: TGTGCCAGCAGCTTATCTAGCGGGGGGGCGGATACGCAGTATTTT. This encodes CASSLSSGGADTQYF.

The V and J genes are TRBV18 and TRBJ2-7, with 9 bases lining up with TRBD1. Trimming removed 5 bases from V and 4 bases from J; junction bases left unmatched: 6. CDR1 and CDR2 from the germline V gene are KGHSH and LQKENI. This CDR3 has 14 amino acids. The CDR3 region has the DNA TGTGCCAGCTCAGCCGGGACAGGGACTTACGAGCAGTACTTC. Protein sequence: CASSAGTGTYEQYF.

This clone was detected a few times. The chain has TRBV7-9 and TRBJ2-5; 8 positions agree with TRBD1. The CDR3 runs to 17 residues. CDR1 is SEHNR and CDR2 is FQNEAQ in the germline V gene (reference sequence). Trimming cost V 1 base and J 3 bases; bases outside gene matches: 10. This chain's CDR3 is CASSLDGGQGREETQYF. The CDR3 DNA sequence: TGTGCCAGCAGCTTAGATGGTGGACAGGGTAGGGAAGAGACCCAGTACTTC.

V usage is TRBV5-1 and J usage is TRBJ1-2, with TRBD1 matching over 7 bases. Germline V gene lookup returns CDR1 SGHRS and CDR2 YFSETQ. V lost 7 bases and J lost 6; bases outside the gene matches: 12. The CDR3 totals 14 residues. DNA for the CDR3: TGCGCCAGCTCCCTACGCTACCAGGGGGATGGCTACACCTTC. As protein: CASSLRYQGDGYTF. The full variable domain, in which reference TRBV5-1 and TRBJ1-2 provide the parts outside the CDR3, is KAGVTQTPRYLIKTRGQQVTLSCSPISGHRSVSWYQQTPGQGLQFLFEYFSETQRNKGNFPGRFSGRQFSNSRSEMNVSTLELGDSALYLCASSLRYQGDGYTFGSGTRLTVV.